Listed below are T cell receptor beta chains from one sample, sequenced in a study of cytotoxic CD8 clonotypes in ibrutinib-treated CLL. Assay: immunoSEQ multiplex PCR; the TCRdb copy retains only in-frame clones and omits some. The sample contains fewer than 150,000 clones, around 84% of which appear only once. This specimen was PBMCs, taken after 24 months of ibrutinib treatment. The source is a human donor with chronic lymphocytic leukemia. Each CDR3 is given with its conserved first and last residue. The order of the fields is V gene, clone size, D gene, J gene, CDR3 DNA, CDR3 protein. The D gene is left open where the match is weak. The size field is filled for only some rows; it gives once, few, many or a size class.

TRBV5-1	-	-	TRBJ2-2	TGCGCCAGCAGCTTGAGTTTAGGGACATTGAACACCGGGGAGCTGTTTTTT	CASSLSLGTLNTGELFF
TRBV15	-	-	TRBJ1-5	TGTGCCACCAGCGAGAATCGGGGCAATCAGCCCCAGCATTTT	CATSENRGNQPQHF
TRBV6-1	-	-	TRBJ1-1	TGTGCCAGCACTAAAACCGACCCAGGGACTGAAGCTTTCTTT	CASTKTDPGTEAFF
TRBV2	-	TRBD1	TRBJ1-1	TGTGCCAGCAGTGAAAGTCGCAGGGGGGCTTTCTTT	CASSESRRGAFF
TRBV9	few	-	TRBJ2-2	TGTGCCAGCAGCGTAGTCGACACCGGGGAGCTGTTTTTT	CASSVVDTGELFF
TRBV11-2	-	TRBD1	TRBJ2-2	TGTGCCAGCAGCTTAGCAGGGGGCACCGGGGAGCTGTTTTTT	CASSLAGGTGELFF
TRBV28	-	TRBD1	TRBJ1-2	TGTGCCAGCACGTTGGGGACAGCGAACTATGGCTACACCTTC	CASTLGTANYGYTF
TRBV5-1	-	TRBD1	TRBJ2-5	TGCGCCAGCAGCTCCTCCGGGACAGGGGGGCCAGAGACCCAGTACTTC	CASSSSGTGGPETQYF
TRBV6-6	-	TRBD1	TRBJ1-6	TGTGCCAGCAGTACCCCGGGACAGGGTAATAAATCACCCCTCCACTTT	CASSTPGQGNKSPLHF
TRBV28	-	TRBD1	TRBJ1-5	TGTGCCAGCACCCCACGAGGACGACCGGACAGGGGGCATCAGCCCCAGCATTTT	CASTPRGRPDRGHQPQHF
TRBV5-1	-	-	TRBJ2-3	TGCGCCAGCAGCTTAACAGATACGCAGTATTTT	CASSLTDTQYF
TRBV7-9	-	-	TRBJ1-1	TGTGCCAGCAGCTTAGCGCCACCTAACACTGAAGCTTTCTTT	CASSLAPPNTEAFF
TRBV6-6	few	-	TRBJ1-1	TGTGCCAGCAGCCCACAGGGCAACACTGAAGCTTTCTTT	CASSPQGNTEAFF
TRBV10-3	-	TRBD1	TRBJ2-7	TGTGCCATCAGTGAGGGGACAGAGGCCTACGAGCAGTACTTC	CAISEGTEAYEQYF
TRBV19	-	-	TRBJ1-3	TGTGCCAGTAGTTCCCCTCAATCTGGAAACACCATATATTTT	CASSSPQSGNTIYF
TRBV7-6	-	TRBD2	TRBJ2-2	TGTGCCAGCAGCTCCGGACTAGCGGGTACCGGGGAGCTGTTTTTT	CASSSGLAGTGELFF
TRBV7-8	many	-	TRBJ2-7	TGTGCCAGCAGCTTAGCCGGGACGCCTGACGGCGAGCAGTACTTC	CASSLAGTPDGEQYF
TRBV4-1	-	-	TRBJ1-5	TGCGCCAGCAGCCAAGACCGGGGCAACAATCAGCCCCAGCATTTT	CASSQDRGNNQPQHF
TRBV7-3	-	-	TRBJ1-2	TGTGCCAGCACCTCGGGGTCCTACTATGGCTACACCTTC	CASTSGSYYGYTF
TRBV11-3	-	-	TRBJ1-2	TGTGCCAGCAGCTTGGGGGCGCGAGTGGGGTCCTTC	CASSLGARVGSF
TRBV7-9	-	-	TRBJ2-1	TGTGCCAGCAGCTCCGGTGCGCGATCTGTTGAGCAGTTCTTC	CASSSGARSVEQFF
TRBV13	-	-	TRBJ1-1	TGTGCCAGCAGCTCAGAGAACACTGAAGCTTTCTTT	CASSSENTEAFF